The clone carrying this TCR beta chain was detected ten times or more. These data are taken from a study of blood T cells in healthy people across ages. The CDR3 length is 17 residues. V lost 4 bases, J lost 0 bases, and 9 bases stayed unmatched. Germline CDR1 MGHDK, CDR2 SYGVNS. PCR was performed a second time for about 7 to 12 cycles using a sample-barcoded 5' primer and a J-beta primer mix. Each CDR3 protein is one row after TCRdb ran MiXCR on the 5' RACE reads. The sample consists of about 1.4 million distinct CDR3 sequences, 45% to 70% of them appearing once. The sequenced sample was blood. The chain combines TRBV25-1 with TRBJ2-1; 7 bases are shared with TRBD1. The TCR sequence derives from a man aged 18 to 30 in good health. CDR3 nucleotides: TGTGCCAGCAGTGCGACAGGGAGTGTCCCCTCCTACAATGAGCAGTTCTTC. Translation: CASSATGSVPSYNEQFF.